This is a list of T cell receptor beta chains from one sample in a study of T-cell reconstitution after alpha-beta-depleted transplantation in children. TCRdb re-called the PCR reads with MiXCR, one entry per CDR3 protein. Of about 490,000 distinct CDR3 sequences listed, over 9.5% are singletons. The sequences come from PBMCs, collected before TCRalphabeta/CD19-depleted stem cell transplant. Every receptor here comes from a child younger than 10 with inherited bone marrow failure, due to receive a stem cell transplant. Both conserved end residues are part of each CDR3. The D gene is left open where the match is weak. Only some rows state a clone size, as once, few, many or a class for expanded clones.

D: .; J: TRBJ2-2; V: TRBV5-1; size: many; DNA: TGCGCCAGCAGCCCCCTTGGGACCACGAACACCGGGGAGCTGTTTTTT; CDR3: CASSPLGTTNTGELFF
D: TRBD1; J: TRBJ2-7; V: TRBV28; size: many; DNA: TGTGCCAGCAGTTTACCCGGGACAGACTACGAGCAGTACTTC; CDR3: CASSLPGTDYEQYF
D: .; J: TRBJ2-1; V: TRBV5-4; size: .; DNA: TGTGCCAGCAGCTTGGGGTGGGGGGAAAAGGATGAGCAGTTCTTC; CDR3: CASSLGWGEKDEQFF
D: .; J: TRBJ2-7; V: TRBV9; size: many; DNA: TGTGCCAGCAGCGTAAGCCTAGCAAGTCACGAGCAGTACTTC; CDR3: CASSVSLASHEQYF
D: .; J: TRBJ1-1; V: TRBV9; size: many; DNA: TGTGCCAGCAGCGTAGCAGGGCTGAACACTGAAGCTTTCTTT; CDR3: CASSVAGLNTEAFF
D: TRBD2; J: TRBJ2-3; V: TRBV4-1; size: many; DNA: TGCGCCAGCAGCCAAGACCGTAGCGGGACCTTCACAGATACGCAGTATTTT; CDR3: CASSQDRSGTFTDTQYF
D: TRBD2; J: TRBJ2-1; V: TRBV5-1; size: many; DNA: TGCGCCAGCCAGACAGGGGTTATTAGCGGGAGGGCCCGGGACAATGAGCAGTTCTTC; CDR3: CASQTGVISGRARDNEQFF
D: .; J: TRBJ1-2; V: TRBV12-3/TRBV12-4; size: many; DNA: TGTGCCAGCGAACGGAGCGGGGAGCTGATGAGCTACACCTTC; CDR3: CASERSGELMSYTF
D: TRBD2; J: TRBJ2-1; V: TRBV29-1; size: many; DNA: TGCAGCGTTGACGAGCGGGAGGGCAATGAGCAGTTCTTC; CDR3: CSVDEREGNEQFF
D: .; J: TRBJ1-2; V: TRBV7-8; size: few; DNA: TGTGCCAGCAGCCGCGGGGGGGGTCGCTATGGCTACACCTTC; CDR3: CASSRGGGRYGYTF
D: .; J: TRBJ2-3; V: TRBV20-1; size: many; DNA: TGCAGTGCTAGAGATTATGCAGGCAATACGCAGTATTTT; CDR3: CSARDYAGNTQYF
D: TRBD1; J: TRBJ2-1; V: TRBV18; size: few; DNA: TGTGCCAGCTCACCACCGGACAGGTACTCCTACAATGAGCAGTTCTTC; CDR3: CASSPPDRYSYNEQFF
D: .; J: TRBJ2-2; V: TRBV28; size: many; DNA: TGTGCCAGCAAGGTACCGGGGGGCTCCGGGGAGCTGTTTTTT; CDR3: CASKVPGGSGELFF
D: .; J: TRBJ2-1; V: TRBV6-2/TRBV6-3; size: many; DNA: TGTGCCAGCAGTTACGGCCCTAGGGAGTACAATGAGCAGTTCTTC; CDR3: CASSYGPREYNEQFF
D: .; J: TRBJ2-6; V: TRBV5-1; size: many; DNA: TGCGCCAGCAGCTTGGGGCCCACTGGGGCCAACGTCCTGACTTTC; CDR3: CASSLGPTGANVLTF
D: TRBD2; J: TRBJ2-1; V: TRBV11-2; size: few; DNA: TGTGCCAGCAGCTTTTTCACTAGCGGGATTCCCTACAATGAGCAGTTCTTC; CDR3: CASSFFTSGIPYNEQFF
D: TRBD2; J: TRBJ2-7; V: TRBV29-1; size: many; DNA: TGCAGCGTTGAGACTAGCGGGAGCGAGCAGTACTTC; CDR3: CSVETSGSEQYF
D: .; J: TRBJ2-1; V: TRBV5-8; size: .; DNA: TGTGCCAGCAGCCTATTAGCTGGCGCAGTCTACAATGAGCAGTTCTTC; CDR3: CASSLLAGAVYNEQFF
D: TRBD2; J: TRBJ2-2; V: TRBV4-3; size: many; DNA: TGCGCCAGCAGCCAAGATACTAGCGGGATGGGCGGGGAGCTGTTTTTT; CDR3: CASSQDTSGMGGELFF
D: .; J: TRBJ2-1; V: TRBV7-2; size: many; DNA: TGTGCCAGCAGCTTCTCCTCAGGGGACTACTCCTACAATGAGCAGTTCTTC; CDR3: CASSFSSGDYSYNEQFF
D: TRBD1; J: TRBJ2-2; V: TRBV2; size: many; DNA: TGTGCCAGCAGTGAACCCAGAGACAGGGGAGAACATAGCGGGGAGCTGTTTTTT; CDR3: CASSEPRDRGEHSGELFF
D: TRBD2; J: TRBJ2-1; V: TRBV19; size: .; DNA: TGTGCCAGTAGTCTACGTACTAGCGTGGGCTACAATGAGCAGTTCTTC; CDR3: CASSLRTSVGYNEQFF